The 18 T cell receptor beta chains below were found in one sample sequenced in a study of blood T cell repertoires in COVID-19. Libraries were prepared by immunoSEQ multiplex PCR; TCRdb keeps only in-frame clonotypes and omits some of them. The sample has roughly 250,000 clones; roughly 80% are singletons. Specimen: PBMCs or T cells enriched from blood (not recorded which). The source of these receptors is a woman in her thirties or forties who had been exposed to COVID-19.

V gene TRBV28 combines with J gene TRBJ2-4; D may be TRBD2 (6 bases). Germline-derived CDR1 and CDR2 are MDHEN and SYDVKM. Trimming removed 8 bases from V and 2 bases from J, with 22 bases in between. The CDR3 runs to 17 residues. The CDR3: CASLPSLSGDTKNIQYF. The CDR3 nucleotides are TGTGCCAGCCTTCCTTCCCTTAGCGGCGACACCAAAAACATTCAGTACTTC.

The chain couples TRBV10-3 to TRBJ1-6, with no clear D. CDR3 length: 13 residues. CDR1 ENHRY and CDR2 SYGVKD come from the germline V gene. V was clipped by 8 bases and J by 6 bases, with 11 bases between them. The CDR3 here is CAIGEVVNSPLHF. Here the CDR3 DNA reads TGTGCCATCGGAGAGGTCGTTAATTCACCCCTCCACTTT.

This chain links TRBV7-8 with TRBJ2-7, with a weak D call TRBD1 (5 bases). V was shortened by 1 base and J by 2 bases, with 9 bases between the two germline ends. Germline V gene lookup returns CDR1 SGHVS and CDR2 FQNEAQ. This CDR3 contains 14 residues. DNA for the CDR3: TGTGCCAGCAGCTTAGGGACAAAAACCTACGAGCAGTACTTC. It specifies CASSLGTKTYEQYF.

V is TRBV11-2 and J is TRBJ2-2; 11 positions match TRBD2. Germline assignment: CDR1 SGHAT and CDR2 FQNNGV. After removal of 4 bases from V and 3 bases from J, the junction contained 4 bases not matched to a gene. This CDR3 has 16 amino acids. The CDR3 loop is CASSSSGGPYTGELFF. The CDR3 nucleotides read TGTGCCAGCAGCTCTAGCGGGGGGCCGTACACCGGGGAGCTGTTTTTT.

For the CDR3, the DNA is TGTGCCAGCGCACCCGGGTCGAACTATGGCTACACCTTC. Encoded protein: CASAPGSNYGYTF. V and J are TRBV25-1 and TRBJ1-2; D is uncertain. Germline CDR1 and CDR2: MGHDK and SYGVNS. V dropped 8 bases and J dropped 2 bases, with 12 bases sitting between them. The CDR3 is 13 amino acids.

The V gene is TRBV4-3, the J gene TRBJ1-2; D may be TRBD1 (6 bases). This CDR3 is 15 amino acids long. V dropped 4 bases and J dropped 0 bases, with 12 bases sitting between them. Germline values: CDR1 LGHNA, CDR2 YSLEER. CDR3 sequence reads: CASSPDRNSNYGYTF. The CDR3 DNA follows: TGCGCCAGCAGCCCAGACAGGAACTCTAACTATGGCTACACCTTC.

The V gene is TRBV19, the J gene TRBJ2-2; the match to TRBD2 covers 8 bases. The CDR3 is 14 residues long. With V trimmed by 4 bases and J by 5 bases, 3 bases remained unmatched. CDR1 and CDR2 (germline): LNHDA, SQIVND (reference sequence). The chain's CDR3 is CASSSSGGTGELFF. The CDR3, as DNA: TGTGCCAGTAGTAGCTCGGGGGGGACCGGGGAGCTGTTTTTT.

The V and J genes are TRBV4-1 and TRBJ2-2; weak D call: TRBD1 (6 bases). CDR1 and CDR2 from the germline V gene are MGHRA and YSYEKL. CDR3 length: 14 amino acids. The V end was cut by 4 bases, the J end by 3 bases, with 9 bases between. The CDR3 DNA reads TGCGCCAGCAGCCTCGGACAGTACACCGGGGAGCTGTTTTTT. It encodes CASSLGQYTGELFF.

The V call is TRBV10-3, the J call TRBJ2-7, with 11 bases aligning to TRBD2. With V trimmed by 11 bases and J by 5 bases, 5 bases remained unmatched. Looked up from germline, CDR1 is ENHRY and CDR2 is SYGVKD. This CDR3 is built from 12 residues. CDR3 DNA: TGTGCCGTGGAGACTAGCGGGGACGAGCAGTACTTC. Protein sequence: CAVETSGDEQYF.

A few counts support this clone. V gene TRBV28 combines with J gene TRBJ1-1, with TRBD1 matching over 9 bases. Germline CDR1 reads MDHEN; CDR2 reads SYDVKM. With 0 bases clipped from V and 11 bases from J, the junction kept 10 bases outside the gene matches. The CDR3 totals 15 residues. The CDR3 coding sequence is TGTGCCAGCAGTTTATGGCATGGGGGACAGGGTACGGCTTTCTTT. Translating gives CASSLWHGGQGTAFF.

J is TRBJ1-6 and V is TRBV27; D remains unclear. V was shortened by 6 bases and J by 9 bases, with 18 bases between the two germline ends. The CDR3 is 15 amino acids. CDR1 is MNHEY, CDR2 SMNVEV, per germline (reference sequence). The chain's CDR3 is CASRSEGMGISPLHF. The CDR3 bases are TGTGCCAGCAGATCTGAGGGTATGGGAATTTCACCCCTCCACTTT.

The V gene is TRBV7-8, the J gene TRBJ2-7; a weak D match, TRBD2 (6 bases). Germline loops: CDR1 SGHVS, CDR2 FQNEAQ. The CDR3 totals 13 residues. V lost 5 bases to trimming and J lost 2 bases, with 10 bases between them. The CDR3 DNA reads as TGTGCCAGCAGCGGCGGGAAGACCTACGAGCAGTACTTC. It encodes CASSGGKTYEQYF.

V usage is TRBV5-1 and J usage is TRBJ1-3; D not certain. Deletions cut 4 bases from V and 3 bases from J, with 11 bases between. This CDR3 region has 14 residues. From germline, CDR1 is SGHRS and CDR2 YFSETQ. CDR3 nucleotides: TGCGCCAGCAGCCAAGGAGGGCTTGGAAACACCATATATTTT. Encoded protein: CASSQGGLGNTIYF.

The V and J genes are TRBV6-5 and TRBJ2-7; perhaps TRBD1 as D (6 bases). V lost 0 bases to trimming and J lost 5 bases, with 14 bases between them. This CDR3 spans 15 amino acids. CDR1 MNHEY and CDR2 SVGAGI come from the germline V gene. Written as DNA, the CDR3 is TGTGCCAGCAGTTACTCGAATCAGGCAGGGGACGAGCAGTACTTC. Its translation: CASSYSNQAGDEQYF.

The V call is TRBV6-4, the J call TRBJ1-5; weak D call: TRBD1 (5 bases). The CDR3 contains 15 residues. Germline V lookup: CDR1 MRHNA, CDR2 SNTAGT. The germline V and J ends were trimmed by 0 bases and 9 bases, with 15 bases remaining between them. The chain's CDR3 is CASSDSGRARGPQHF. The CDR3 DNA reads as TGTGCCAGCAGTGACTCTGGCAGGGCTAGAGGGCCCCAGCATTTT.

The chain combines TRBV15 with TRBJ1-5; D is perhaps TRBD1 (5 bases). Per the germline V gene, CDR1 is LNHNV and CDR2 is YYDKDF (reference sequence). V lost 0 bases and J 8 bases, leaving 14 bases between the germline ends. The CDR3 is made up of 15 amino acids. CDR3 sequence: CATSRDRGVRKPQHF. CDR3 sequence (DNA): TGTGCCACCAGCAGAGATCGGGGGGTAAGAAAGCCCCAGCATTTT.

The V and J genes are TRBV30 and TRBJ1-6; possibly TRBD1 for D (6 bases). CDR1 GTSNPN and CDR2 SVGIG come from the germline V gene (reference sequence). The CDR3 consists of 16 residues. Deletions cut 3 bases from V and 7 bases from J, with 19 bases between. CDR3 DNA sequence: TGTGCCTGGAGGAGTCCTACGACAGGCGGGAATTCACCCCTCCACTTT. Amino acids: CAWRSPTTGGNSPLHF.

The chain joins TRBV9 to TRBJ1-1; D gene uncertain. The germline V gene encodes CDR1 SGDLS and CDR2 YYNGEE. This CDR3 contains 14 residues. V dropped 4 bases and J dropped 2 bases, with 12 bases sitting between them. The CDR3 DNA is TGTGCCAGCAGCCCCTTCCCAGAAAACACTGAAGCTTTCTTT. This sequence encodes CASSPFPENTEAFF.